This TCR beta chain appears in the sequencing data of a study of T cell repertoires in cytomegalovirus infection. Turning to the study itself: Used in the study were CMV epitopes, some recently identified and HLA-C-restricted, others well-studied and HLA-B-restricted. Regarding the study as a whole: Across the ex vivo response, the dominant clonotypes were HLA-C-restricted CMV-specific TCR beta clonotypes.

TCRdb reprocessed the reads with MiXCR, giving one entry per CDR3 protein. The sample includes 700,000 to 950,000 distinct CDR3 sequences, about 31% of them seen just once. This clonotype was seen only a few times. Its antigen remains unidentified. This CDR3 is 12 amino acids long. V was cut by 2 bases and J by 6 bases, with 8 bases left in between. CDR1 and CDR2 from the germline V gene are SGHRS and YFSETQ. This material consisted of cultured CD8+ T cells from PBMCs, taken from culture after CMV antigen stimulation. This clonotype originated in a human donor in good health (CMV status not recorded). Some clones in this sample may be carry-over from other donors' samples. The chain is built from TRBV5-1 and TRBJ1-2; D is unresolved. The CDR3 is CASSFTDHGYTF. In DNA, the CDR3 is TGCGCCAGCAGCTTCACGGATCATGGCTACACCTTC.